This T cell receptor (beta chain) stems from a study of low-dose radiotherapy and immunotherapy resistance in tumors. The time point was: before trial treatment. Ipilimumab, nivolumab, aspirin, low-dose cyclophosphamide and low-dose radiotherapy were administered to donors. Those eligible were patients bearing advanced solid tumors lacking tumor-infiltrating lymphocytes. Gene-specific TRAV and TRBV primers were used for first-strand cDNA, covering alpha and beta chains. TCRs were put through roughly 19 PCR cycles of amplification with Phusion. A constant-region primer and the V-primer adapter served as the primer pair. In TCRdb, the reads were re-called with MiXCR into one record per CDR3 protein. The table records 75,000 to 95,000 distinct CDR3 sequences, about 19% of them present only once. Trimming took 3 bases from V and 2 from J; bases not matched to a gene: 8. This CDR3 has 15 residues. The germline gives CDR1 GTSNPN, CDR2 SVGIG (reference sequence).

This clonotype was detected a few times. Sample: PBMCs, taken before treatment. The rearrangement links TRBV30 to TRBJ1-2; 8 bases align to TRBD1. This TCR was recovered from a male donor with prostate cancer. Here the CDR3 reads CAWRNGQGGNYGYTF. The CDR3 DNA reads as TGTGCCTGGAGGAACGGACAGGGAGGGAACTATGGCTACACCTTC.